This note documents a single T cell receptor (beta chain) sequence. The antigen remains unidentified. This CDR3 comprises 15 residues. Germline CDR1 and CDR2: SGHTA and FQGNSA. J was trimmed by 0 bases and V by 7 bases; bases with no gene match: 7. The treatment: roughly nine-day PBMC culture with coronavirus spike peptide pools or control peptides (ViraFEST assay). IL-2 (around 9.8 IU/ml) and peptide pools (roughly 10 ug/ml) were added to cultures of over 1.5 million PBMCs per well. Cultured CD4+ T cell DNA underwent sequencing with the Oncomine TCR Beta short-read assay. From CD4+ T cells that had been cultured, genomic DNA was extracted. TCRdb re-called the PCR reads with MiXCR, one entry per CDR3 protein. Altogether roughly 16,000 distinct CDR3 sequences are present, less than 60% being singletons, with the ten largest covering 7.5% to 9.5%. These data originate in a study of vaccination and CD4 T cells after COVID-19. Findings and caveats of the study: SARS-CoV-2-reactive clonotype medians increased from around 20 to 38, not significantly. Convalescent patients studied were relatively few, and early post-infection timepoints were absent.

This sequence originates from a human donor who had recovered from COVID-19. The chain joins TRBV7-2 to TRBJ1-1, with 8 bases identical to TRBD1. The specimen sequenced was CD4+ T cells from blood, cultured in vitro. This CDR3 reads CASTPGGAMNTEAFF. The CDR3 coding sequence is TGTGCCAGCACGCCAGGGGGCGCGATGAACACTGAAGCTTTCTTT.